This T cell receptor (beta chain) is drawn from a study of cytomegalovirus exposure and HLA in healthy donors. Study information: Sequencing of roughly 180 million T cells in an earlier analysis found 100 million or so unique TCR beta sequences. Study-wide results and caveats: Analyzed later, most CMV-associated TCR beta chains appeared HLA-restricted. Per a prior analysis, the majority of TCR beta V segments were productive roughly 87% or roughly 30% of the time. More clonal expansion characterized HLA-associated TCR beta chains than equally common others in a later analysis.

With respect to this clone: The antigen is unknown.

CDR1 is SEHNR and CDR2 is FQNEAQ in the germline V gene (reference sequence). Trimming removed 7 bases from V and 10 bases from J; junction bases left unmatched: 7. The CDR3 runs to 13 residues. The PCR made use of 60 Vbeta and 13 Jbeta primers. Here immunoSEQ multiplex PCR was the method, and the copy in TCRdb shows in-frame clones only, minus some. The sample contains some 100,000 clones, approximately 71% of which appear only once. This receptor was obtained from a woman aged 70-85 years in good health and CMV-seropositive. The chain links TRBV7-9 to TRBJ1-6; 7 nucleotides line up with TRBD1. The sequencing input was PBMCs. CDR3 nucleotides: TGTGCCAGCACTCAGACAGGGTACTCACCCCTCCACTTT. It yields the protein CASTQTGYSPLHF.